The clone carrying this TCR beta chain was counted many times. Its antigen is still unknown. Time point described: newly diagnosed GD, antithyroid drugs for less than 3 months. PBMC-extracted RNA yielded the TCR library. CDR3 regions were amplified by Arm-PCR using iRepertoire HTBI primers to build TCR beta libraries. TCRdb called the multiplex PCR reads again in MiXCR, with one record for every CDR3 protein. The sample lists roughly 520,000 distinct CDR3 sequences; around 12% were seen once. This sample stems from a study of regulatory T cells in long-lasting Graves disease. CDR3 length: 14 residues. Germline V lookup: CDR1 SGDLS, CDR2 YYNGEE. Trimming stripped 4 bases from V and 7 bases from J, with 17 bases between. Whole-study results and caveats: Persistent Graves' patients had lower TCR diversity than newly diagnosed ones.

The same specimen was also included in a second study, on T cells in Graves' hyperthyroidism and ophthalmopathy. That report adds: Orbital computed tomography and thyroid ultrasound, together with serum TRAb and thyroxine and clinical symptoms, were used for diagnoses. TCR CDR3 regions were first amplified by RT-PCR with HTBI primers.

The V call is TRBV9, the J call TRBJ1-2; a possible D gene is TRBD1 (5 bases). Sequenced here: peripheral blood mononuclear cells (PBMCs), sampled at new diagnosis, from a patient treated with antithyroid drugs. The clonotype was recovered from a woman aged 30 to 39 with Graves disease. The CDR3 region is CASSSGGGLTGYTF. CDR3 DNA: TGTGCCAGCAGCTCCGGTGGGGGTCTTACTGGCTACACCTTC.